This is a list of T cell receptor beta chains from one sample in a study of blood T cell repertoires in COVID-19. Produced via immunoSEQ multiplex PCR; TCRdb's table is partial and in-frame only. The data show tens of thousands of clones, approximately 87% seen once. The sample consisted of peripheral blood. The receptors come from a human donor in a cohort sampled during active COVID-19. The CDR3 runs from the conserved cysteine through the conserved F or W. A D gene is named only where the DNA matches it firmly. Only some rows state a clone size, as once, few, many or a class for expanded clones.

cdr3_aa: CASSPTGPLKTEAFF
cdr3_nt: TGTGCCAGCAGTCCTACAGGGCCCCTGAAGACTGAAGCTTTCTTT
d_call: .
v_call: TRBV28
cdr3_length: 15
j_call: TRBJ1-1
clone_size: once

cdr3_aa: CASSYSADSNYGYTF
cdr3_nt: TGTGCCAGCAGTTACTCGGCGGACAGCAACTATGGCTACACCTTC
d_call: .
v_call: TRBV6-2/TRBV6-3
cdr3_length: 15
j_call: TRBJ1-2
clone_size: .

cdr3_aa: CASSDSAGGIYNEQFF
cdr3_nt: TGTGCCAGCAGTGACTCTGCGGGGGGAATTTACAATGAGCAGTTCTTC
d_call: TRBD2
v_call: TRBV6-4
cdr3_length: 16
j_call: TRBJ2-1
clone_size: .

cdr3_aa: CATSRDRVGAPTRSTDTQYF
cdr3_nt: TGTGCCACCAGCAGAGATCGGGTAGGGGCCCCCACCCGTAGCACAGATACGCAGTATTTT
d_call: .
v_call: TRBV15
cdr3_length: 20
j_call: TRBJ2-3
clone_size: once

cdr3_aa: CAWSNNNQPQHF
cdr3_nt: TGTGCCTGGAGTAATAACAATCAGCCCCAGCATTTT
d_call: .
v_call: TRBV30
cdr3_length: 12
j_call: TRBJ1-5
clone_size: .

cdr3_aa: CASSLDLTSGSYEQYF
cdr3_nt: TGTGCCAGCAGCTTGGATTTGACTAGCGGTTCCTACGAGCAGTACTTC
d_call: TRBD2
v_call: TRBV5-4
cdr3_length: 16
j_call: TRBJ2-7
clone_size: .

cdr3_aa: CASSLERGLGYTF
cdr3_nt: TGTGCCAGCAGCTTGGAGAGGGGGCTGGGCTACACCTTC
d_call: TRBD1
v_call: TRBV5-5
cdr3_length: 13
j_call: TRBJ1-2
clone_size: once

cdr3_aa: CASSWPGQGAGEQYF
cdr3_nt: TGTGCCAGCAGTTGGCCGGGACAGGGGGCCGGCGAGCAGTACTTC
d_call: TRBD1
v_call: TRBV6-2/TRBV6-3
cdr3_length: 15
j_call: TRBJ2-7
clone_size: .

cdr3_aa: CASSQGGAGTQYF
cdr3_nt: TGCGCCAGCAGCCAAGGTGGGGCAGGTACGCAGTATTTT
d_call: .
v_call: TRBV4-3
cdr3_length: 13
j_call: TRBJ2-3
clone_size: .

cdr3_aa: CASSVQENQPQHF
cdr3_nt: TGTGCCAGCAGCGTTCAAGAGAATCAGCCCCAGCATTTT
d_call: .
v_call: TRBV9
cdr3_length: 13
j_call: TRBJ1-5
clone_size: .

cdr3_aa: CASSFSAVHEQYF
cdr3_nt: TGTGCCAGCAGCTTCAGTGCAGTCCACGAGCAGTACTTC
d_call: .
v_call: TRBV7-8
cdr3_length: 13
j_call: TRBJ2-7
clone_size: .

cdr3_aa: CATSDWRGMAFF
cdr3_nt: TGTGCCACCAGTGATTGGAGAGGGATGGCTTTCTTT
d_call: .
v_call: TRBV24-1
cdr3_length: 12
j_call: TRBJ1-1
clone_size: .

cdr3_aa: CATSDGGQGYYGYTF
cdr3_nt: TGTGCCACCAGTGATGGTGGACAGGGCTACTATGGCTACACCTTC
d_call: TRBD1
v_call: TRBV24-1
cdr3_length: 15
j_call: TRBJ1-2
clone_size: .

cdr3_aa: CASSLRNTGTIYF
cdr3_nt: TGTGCCAGCAGCTTACGCAATACGGGCACCATATATTTT
d_call: .
v_call: TRBV13
cdr3_length: 13
j_call: TRBJ1-3
clone_size: .

cdr3_aa: CASSPGGSGGQETQYF
cdr3_nt: TGCGCCAGCAGTCCCGGTGGTAGCGGGGGTCAAGAGACCCAGTACTTC
d_call: TRBD2
v_call: TRBV23-1
cdr3_length: 16
j_call: TRBJ2-5
clone_size: .

cdr3_aa: CASSLSRGRRWDTEAFF
cdr3_nt: TGCGCCAGCAGCTTGAGTAGGGGGCGAAGGTGGGACACTGAAGCTTTCTTT
d_call: TRBD1
v_call: TRBV5-1
cdr3_length: 17
j_call: TRBJ1-1
clone_size: few

cdr3_aa: CATSDPGGAAEKLFF
cdr3_nt: TGTGCCACCAGTGACCCGGGCGGGGCGGCAGAAAAACTGTTTTTT
d_call: .
v_call: TRBV24-1
cdr3_length: 15
j_call: TRBJ1-4
clone_size: once

cdr3_aa: CASSFTRSSTDTQYF
cdr3_nt: TGTGCCAGCAGTTTTACGCGTAGCAGCACAGATACGCAGTATTTT
d_call: .
v_call: TRBV7-9
cdr3_length: 15
j_call: TRBJ2-3
clone_size: .

cdr3_aa: CASNRQGARNTEAFF
cdr3_nt: TGTGCCAGCAACCGACAGGGGGCCAGGAACACTGAAGCTTTCTTT
d_call: TRBD1
v_call: TRBV7-9
cdr3_length: 15
j_call: TRBJ1-1
clone_size: .

cdr3_aa: CASSREGGLNTEAFF
cdr3_nt: TGTGCCAGCAGCCGAGAAGGCGGGTTGAACACTGAAGCTTTCTTT
d_call: .
v_call: TRBV3-1/TRBV3-2
cdr3_length: 15
j_call: TRBJ1-1
clone_size: .

cdr3_aa: CASSIVAGYGELFF
cdr3_nt: TGTGCCAGTAGTATAGTCGCGGGGTACGGGGAGCTGTTTTTT
d_call: .
v_call: TRBV19
cdr3_length: 14
j_call: TRBJ2-2
clone_size: .

cdr3_aa: CAVGQGEIGISYEQYF
cdr3_nt: TGTGCCGTTGGACAGGGGGAGATAGGGATCTCCTACGAGCAGTACTTC
d_call: TRBD1
v_call: TRBV3-1/TRBV3-2
cdr3_length: 16
j_call: TRBJ2-7
clone_size: .

cdr3_aa: CASSSLEGAYGYTF
cdr3_nt: TGCGCCAGCAGCTCCTTGGAGGGAGCCTATGGCTACACCTTC
d_call: .
v_call: TRBV5-1
cdr3_length: 14
j_call: TRBJ1-2
clone_size: .

cdr3_aa: CASSLPDRGEQYF
cdr3_nt: TGTGCCAGCAGCCTTCCCGACAGGGGCGAGCAGTACTTC
d_call: TRBD1
v_call: TRBV28
cdr3_length: 13
j_call: TRBJ2-7
clone_size: .

cdr3_aa: CASSLFSGLTGELFF
cdr3_nt: TGTGCCAGCAGCCTATTCAGCGGACTAACCGGGGAGCTGTTTTTT
d_call: .
v_call: TRBV5-4
cdr3_length: 15
j_call: TRBJ2-2
clone_size: .

cdr3_aa: CASSFKPRWDRGEQPQHF
cdr3_nt: TGTGCCAGCAGCTTCAAACCCCGGTGGGACAGGGGGGAACAGCCCCAGCATTTT
d_call: TRBD1
v_call: TRBV5-6
cdr3_length: 18
j_call: TRBJ1-5
clone_size: .

cdr3_aa: CASSETGAEWSPLHF
cdr3_nt: TGTGCCAGCAGCGAGACAGGGGCAGAATGGTCACCCCTCCACTTT
d_call: TRBD1
v_call: TRBV9
cdr3_length: 15
j_call: TRBJ1-6
clone_size: few

cdr3_aa: CAWSVLTGAYEQYF
cdr3_nt: TGTGCCTGGAGTGTATTAACCGGTGCCTACGAGCAGTACTTC
d_call: .
v_call: TRBV30
cdr3_length: 14
j_call: TRBJ2-7
clone_size: .

cdr3_aa: CASSSSGGFAGPYEQYF
cdr3_nt: TGTGCCAGCAGCTCCTCAGGGGGATTTGCGGGTCCCTACGAGCAGTACTTC
d_call: TRBD1
v_call: TRBV28
cdr3_length: 17
j_call: TRBJ2-7
clone_size: .

cdr3_aa: CSAPGGDGYTF
cdr3_nt: TGCAGTGCTCCCGGGGGAGATGGCTACACCTTC
d_call: .
v_call: TRBV20-1
cdr3_length: 11
j_call: TRBJ1-2
clone_size: large

cdr3_aa: CASSIAGAGQPQHF
cdr3_nt: TGTGCCAGTAGTATTGCGGGGGCGGGTCAGCCCCAGCATTTT
d_call: .
v_call: TRBV19
cdr3_length: 14
j_call: TRBJ1-5
clone_size: .

cdr3_aa: CALQGRGETQYF
cdr3_nt: TGTGCCCTTCAGGGGAGGGGTGAGACCCAGTACTTC
d_call: .
v_call: TRBV19
cdr3_length: 12
j_call: TRBJ2-5
clone_size: .

cdr3_aa: CASSSPGEGQYEQYF
cdr3_nt: TGTGCCAGCAGTTCCCCCGGGGAGGGACAATACGAGCAGTACTTC
d_call: .
v_call: TRBV6-5
cdr3_length: 15
j_call: TRBJ2-7
clone_size: .

cdr3_aa: CASSNYGLAVEETQYF
cdr3_nt: TGCGCCAGCAGCAATTATGGACTAGCGGTAGAGGAGACCCAGTACTTC
d_call: TRBD2
v_call: TRBV5-1
cdr3_length: 16
j_call: TRBJ2-5
clone_size: .

cdr3_aa: CSVFGNRGPSRDWGDEQYF
cdr3_nt: TGCAGCGTTTTCGGGAACCGAGGACCCTCCCGGGACTGGGGCGACGAGCAGTACTTC
d_call: .
v_call: TRBV29-1
cdr3_length: 19
j_call: TRBJ2-7
clone_size: .

cdr3_aa: CASRNPGTGDGNTIYF
cdr3_nt: TGTGCCAGCAGAAACCCCGGGACAGGGGATGGAAACACCATATATTTT
d_call: TRBD1
v_call: TRBV7-2
cdr3_length: 16
j_call: TRBJ1-3
clone_size: .

cdr3_aa: CATSQDFPYEQYF
cdr3_nt: TGTGCCACCAGTCAGGACTTCCCCTACGAGCAGTACTTC
d_call: .
v_call: TRBV24-1
cdr3_length: 13
j_call: TRBJ2-7
clone_size: .

cdr3_aa: CASLGGGIISGANVLTF
cdr3_nt: TGTGCCAGTCTCGGGGGGGGAATAATCTCTGGGGCCAACGTCCTGACTTTC
d_call: TRBD2
v_call: TRBV19
cdr3_length: 17
j_call: TRBJ2-6
clone_size: .

cdr3_aa: CASSVHRGLVYEQYF
cdr3_nt: TGTGCCAGCAGTGTCCACAGGGGCCTCGTGTACGAGCAGTACTTC
d_call: TRBD1
v_call: TRBV28
cdr3_length: 15
j_call: TRBJ2-7
clone_size: .

cdr3_aa: CASSQGQGVGPGELFF
cdr3_nt: TGTGCCAGTAGTCAAGGACAGGGGGTGGGTCCCGGGGAGCTGTTTTTT
d_call: TRBD1
v_call: TRBV19
cdr3_length: 16
j_call: TRBJ2-2
clone_size: once

cdr3_aa: CASSTGWGNSNQPQHF
cdr3_nt: TGTGCCAGCTCTACAGGTTGGGGAAATAGCAATCAGCCCCAGCATTTT
d_call: .
v_call: TRBV11-2
cdr3_length: 16
j_call: TRBJ1-5
clone_size: .

cdr3_aa: CASSQGTGASYEQYF
cdr3_nt: TGCGCCAGCAGCCAAGGGACAGGGGCCTCCTACGAGCAGTACTTC
d_call: TRBD1
v_call: TRBV4-3
cdr3_length: 15
j_call: TRBJ2-7
clone_size: .

cdr3_aa: CATSDLGASSTDTQYF
cdr3_nt: TGTGCCACCAGTGATTTGGGGGCATCGAGCACAGATACGCAGTATTTT
d_call: .
v_call: TRBV24-1
cdr3_length: 16
j_call: TRBJ2-3
clone_size: .

cdr3_aa: CASSPPRQGKSEQYF
cdr3_nt: TGTGCCAGCAGCCCCCCCCGACAGGGGAAGTCCGAGCAGTACTTC
d_call: TRBD1
v_call: TRBV7-9
cdr3_length: 15
j_call: TRBJ2-7
clone_size: .

cdr3_aa: CASSSGDRKKYF
cdr3_nt: TGTGCCAGCAGCTCCGGAGACAGGAAAAAGTACTTC
d_call: .
v_call: TRBV7-9
cdr3_length: 12
j_call: TRBJ2-7
clone_size: .

cdr3_aa: CASSGQKYNSPLHF
cdr3_nt: TGTGCCAGTAGCGGACAGAAGTATAATTCACCCCTCCACTTT
d_call: .
v_call: TRBV19
cdr3_length: 14
j_call: TRBJ1-6
clone_size: once

cdr3_aa: CSVNKQKQNTEAFF
cdr3_nt: TGCAGCGTGAATAAACAGAAACAGAACACTGAAGCTTTCTTT
d_call: .
v_call: TRBV29-1
cdr3_length: 14
j_call: TRBJ1-1
clone_size: .

cdr3_aa: CASIERGGTGELFF
cdr3_nt: TGTGCCAGCATTGAACGGGGAGGGACCGGGGAGCTGTTTTTT
d_call: TRBD2
v_call: TRBV2
cdr3_length: 14
j_call: TRBJ2-2
clone_size: few